This TCR beta chain comes out of a study of blood T cell repertoires in COVID-19. For the study at large: Sample material is recorded as cDNA or gDNA derived from T cells, B-cell-depleted T cells, or PBMCs.

The authors' processing: Quantification of nucleated cells was approximated via reference gene primer amplification. The data were produced by immunoSEQ multiplex PCR, yet TCRdb's version contains in-frame clones alone and is incomplete. V and J calls and clone size are those listed in that table; D and trimming were worked out from the DNA. The sample yields roughly 330,000 clones, 70% to 90% seen once. Germline CDR1 is LNHNV and CDR2 is YYDKDF (reference sequence). Trimming cost V 5 bases and J 3 bases, with 13 bases left between them. The CDR3 has 14 residues. Participant-given clinical history determined each cohort assignment.

The V call is TRBV15, the J call TRBJ2-5, with D tentatively TRBD2 (5 bases). Specimen: PBMCs or T cells enriched from blood (not recorded which). This receptor was obtained from a woman aged 30 to 39 who had recovered from COVID-19. CDR3 sequence reads: CATSRGLGKETQYF. Written as DNA, the CDR3 is TGTGCCACCAGCCGAGGACTGGGTAAAGAGACCCAGTACTTC. Variable domain in full (rest from reference TRBV15 and TRBJ2-5): DAMVIQNPRYQVTQFGKPVTLSCSQTLNHNVMYWYQQKSSQAPKLLFHYYDKDFNNEADTPDNFQSRRPNTSFCFLDIRSPGLGDTAMYLCATSRGLGKETQYFGPGTRLLVL.